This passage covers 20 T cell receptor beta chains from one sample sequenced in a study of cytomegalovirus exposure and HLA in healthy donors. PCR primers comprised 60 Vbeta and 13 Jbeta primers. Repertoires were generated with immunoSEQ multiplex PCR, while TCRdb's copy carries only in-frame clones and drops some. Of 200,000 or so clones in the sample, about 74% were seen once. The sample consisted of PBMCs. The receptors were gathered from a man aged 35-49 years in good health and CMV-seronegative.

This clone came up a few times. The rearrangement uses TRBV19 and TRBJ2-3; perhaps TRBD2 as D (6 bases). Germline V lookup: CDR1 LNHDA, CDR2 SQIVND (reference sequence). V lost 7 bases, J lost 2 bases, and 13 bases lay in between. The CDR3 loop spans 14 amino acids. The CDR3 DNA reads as TGTGCCAGTATAGGAGGGAGCAACACAGATACGCAGTATTTT. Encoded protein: CASIGGSNTDTQYF.

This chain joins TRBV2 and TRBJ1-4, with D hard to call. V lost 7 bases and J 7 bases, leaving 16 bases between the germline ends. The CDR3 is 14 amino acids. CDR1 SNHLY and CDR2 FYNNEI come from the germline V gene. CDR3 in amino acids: CASNLLQFGEKLFF. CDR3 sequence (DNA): TGTGCCAGCAATCTCTTGCAGTTTGGTGAAAAACTGTTTTTT.

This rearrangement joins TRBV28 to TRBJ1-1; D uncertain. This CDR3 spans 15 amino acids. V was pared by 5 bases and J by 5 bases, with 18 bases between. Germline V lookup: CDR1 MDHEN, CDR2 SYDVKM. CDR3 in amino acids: CASSEGRADETEAFF. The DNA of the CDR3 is TGTGCCAGCAGTGAGGGAAGGGCAGATGAAACTGAAGCTTTCTTT.

CDR3 sequence: CAIRRLADYNEQFF. The DNA for the CDR3 is TGTGCCATCCGTAGGCTAGCGGATTACAATGAGCAGTTCTTC. The chain uses TRBV10-3 and TRBJ2-1, with 7 bases identical to TRBD2. The V gene end was trimmed by 8 bases and the J gene end by 4 bases; junction bases not matched to a gene: 8. The CDR3 is made up of 14 amino acids. Germline values: CDR1 ENHRY, CDR2 SYGVKD.

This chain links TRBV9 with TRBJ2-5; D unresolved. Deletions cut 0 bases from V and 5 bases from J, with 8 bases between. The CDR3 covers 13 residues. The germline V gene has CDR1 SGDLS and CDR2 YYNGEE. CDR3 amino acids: CASSVAPGETQYF. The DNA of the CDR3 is TGTGCCAGCAGCGTAGCTCCCGGGGAGACCCAGTACTTC.

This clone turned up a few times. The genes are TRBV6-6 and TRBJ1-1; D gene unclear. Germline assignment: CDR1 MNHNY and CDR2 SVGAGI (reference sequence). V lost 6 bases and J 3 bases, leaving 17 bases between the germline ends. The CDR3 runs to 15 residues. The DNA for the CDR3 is TGTGCCAGCAGCTCTCTGGCTACACGGGACACTGAAGCTTTCTTT. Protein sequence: CASSSLATRDTEAFF.

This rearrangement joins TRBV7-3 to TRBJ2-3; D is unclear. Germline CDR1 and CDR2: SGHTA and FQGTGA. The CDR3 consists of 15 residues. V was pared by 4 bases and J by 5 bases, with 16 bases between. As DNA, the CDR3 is TGTGCCAGCAGCTCCGGTCGCCCTCGGAGAGATACGCAGTATTTT. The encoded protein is CASSSGRPRRDTQYF.

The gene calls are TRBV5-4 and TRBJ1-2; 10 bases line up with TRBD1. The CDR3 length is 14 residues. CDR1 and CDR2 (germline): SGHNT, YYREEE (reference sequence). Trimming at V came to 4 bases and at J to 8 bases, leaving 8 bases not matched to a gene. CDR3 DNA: TGTGCCAGCAGCCCCCGGGACAGGGGCTACGGCTACACCTTC. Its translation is CASSPRDRGYGYTF.

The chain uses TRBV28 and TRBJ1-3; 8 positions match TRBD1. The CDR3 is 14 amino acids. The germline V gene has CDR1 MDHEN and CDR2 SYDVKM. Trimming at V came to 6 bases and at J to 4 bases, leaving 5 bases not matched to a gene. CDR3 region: CASRTGGPGNTIYF. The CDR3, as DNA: TGTGCCAGCAGAACAGGGGGGCCCGGAAACACCATATATTTT.

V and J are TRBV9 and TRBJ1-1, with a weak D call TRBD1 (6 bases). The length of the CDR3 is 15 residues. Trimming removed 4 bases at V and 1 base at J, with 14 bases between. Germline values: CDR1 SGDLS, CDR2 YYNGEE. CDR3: CASSSRGWGNTEAFF. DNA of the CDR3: TGTGCCAGCAGCTCCAGGGGTTGGGGGAACACTGAAGCTTTCTTT.

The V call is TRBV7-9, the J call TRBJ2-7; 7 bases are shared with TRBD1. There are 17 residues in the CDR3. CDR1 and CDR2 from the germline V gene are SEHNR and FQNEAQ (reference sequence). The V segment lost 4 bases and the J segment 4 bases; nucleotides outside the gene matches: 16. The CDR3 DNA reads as TGTGCCAGCAGCTCGCCCTTATCGACAGGGAACCTATACGAGCAGTACTTC. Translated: CASSSPLSTGNLYEQYF.

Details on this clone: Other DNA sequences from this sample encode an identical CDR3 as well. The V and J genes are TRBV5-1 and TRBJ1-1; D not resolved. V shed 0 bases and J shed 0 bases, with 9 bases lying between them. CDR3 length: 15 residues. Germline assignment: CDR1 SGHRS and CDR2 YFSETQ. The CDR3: CASSLDGGLNTEAFF. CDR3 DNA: TGCGCCAGCAGCTTGGATGGCGGATTGAACACTGAAGCTTTCTTT.

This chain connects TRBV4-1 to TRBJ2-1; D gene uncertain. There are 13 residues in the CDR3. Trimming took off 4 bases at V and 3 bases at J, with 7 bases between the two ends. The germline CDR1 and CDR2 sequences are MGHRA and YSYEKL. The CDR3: CASSPPGYNEQFF. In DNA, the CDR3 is TGCGCCAGCAGCCCTCCAGGCTACAATGAGCAGTTCTTC.

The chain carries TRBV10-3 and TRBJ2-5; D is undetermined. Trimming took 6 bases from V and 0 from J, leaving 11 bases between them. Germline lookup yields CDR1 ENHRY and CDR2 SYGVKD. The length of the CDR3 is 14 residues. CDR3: CAISSGLYQETQYF. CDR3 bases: TGTGCCATCAGCTCAGGCTTATACCAAGAGACCCAGTACTTC.

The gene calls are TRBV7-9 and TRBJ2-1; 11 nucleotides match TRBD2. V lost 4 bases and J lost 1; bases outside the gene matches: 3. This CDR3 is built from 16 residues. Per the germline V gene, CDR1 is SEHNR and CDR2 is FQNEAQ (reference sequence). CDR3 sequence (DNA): TGTGCCAGCAGCTCGACTAGCGGGGTGTCCTACAATGAGCAGTTCTTC. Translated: CASSSTSGVSYNEQFF.

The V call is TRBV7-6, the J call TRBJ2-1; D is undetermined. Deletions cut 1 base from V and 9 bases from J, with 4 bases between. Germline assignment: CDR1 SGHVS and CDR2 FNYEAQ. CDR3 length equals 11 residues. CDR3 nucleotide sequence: TGTGCCAGCAGCTTAGAAGCTGAGCAGTTCTTC. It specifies CASSLEAEQFF.

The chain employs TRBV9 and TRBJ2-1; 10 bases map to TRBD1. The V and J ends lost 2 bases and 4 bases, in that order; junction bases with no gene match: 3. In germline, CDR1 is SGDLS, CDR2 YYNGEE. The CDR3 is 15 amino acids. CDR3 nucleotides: TGTGCCAGCAGCGTCCGGACAGGGGGATACAATGAGCAGTTCTTC. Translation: CASSVRTGGYNEQFF.

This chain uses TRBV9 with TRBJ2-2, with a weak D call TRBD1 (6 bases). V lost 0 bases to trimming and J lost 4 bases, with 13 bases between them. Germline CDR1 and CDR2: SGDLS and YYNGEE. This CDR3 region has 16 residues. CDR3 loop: CASSVAVGASTGELFF. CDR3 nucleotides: TGTGCCAGCAGCGTAGCGGTGGGGGCGAGCACCGGGGAGCTGTTTTTT.

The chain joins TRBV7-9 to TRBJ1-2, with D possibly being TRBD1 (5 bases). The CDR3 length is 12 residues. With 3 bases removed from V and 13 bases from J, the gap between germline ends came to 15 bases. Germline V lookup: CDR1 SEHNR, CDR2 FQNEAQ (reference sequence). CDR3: CASSFESGVCTF. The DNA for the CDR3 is TGTGCCAGCAGCTTCGAGTCGGGGGTATGCACCTTC.

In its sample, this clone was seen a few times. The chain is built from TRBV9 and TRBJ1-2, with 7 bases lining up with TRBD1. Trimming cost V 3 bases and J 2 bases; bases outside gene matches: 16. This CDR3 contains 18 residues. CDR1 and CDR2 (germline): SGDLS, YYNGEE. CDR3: CASSAPRDSHLGNYGYTF. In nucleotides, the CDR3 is TGTGCCAGCAGCGCGCCCCGGGACAGTCACCTGGGAAACTATGGCTACACCTTC. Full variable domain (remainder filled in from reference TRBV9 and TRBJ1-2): DSGVTQTPKHLITATGQRVTLRCSPRSGDLSVYWYQQSLDQGLQFLIQYYNGEERAKGNILERFSAQQFPDLHSELNLSSLELGDSALYFCASSAPRDSHLGNYGYTFGSGTRLTVV.